The 17 T cell receptor beta chains presented below share a single source sample, sequenced in a study of glioma-infiltrating T cells. TCR alpha and beta CDR3 regions were amplified from RNA using iRepertoire nested multiplex PCR. One entry per CDR3 protein, called by TCRdb with MiXCR from the multiplex PCR reads. The table lists 150,000 to 200,000 distinct CDR3 sequences, more than 35% of them singletons. Input material: glioma tissue, nonneoplastic brain tissue, or PBMCs (not recorded which). The receptors come from a human donor with low-grade glioma or glioblastoma, undergoing nonglioma brain surgery, or in good health (not recorded which).

The chain recombines TRBV19 with TRBJ2-5; no definite D call. With 6 bases removed from V and 0 bases from J, the gap between germline ends came to 20 bases. The CDR3 runs to 17 residues. Germline V gene data show CDR1 as LNHDA and CDR2 as SQIVND (reference sequence). Here the CDR3 DNA reads TGTGCCAGTAGCACTCTCTCGACCGCTGGGTACCAAGAGACCCAGTACTTC. It is translated as CASSTLSTAGYQETQYF. Using reference TRBV19 and TRBJ2-5 for the parts outside the CDR3, the full variable domain is DGGITQSPKYLFRKEGQNVTLSCEQNLNHDAMYWYRQDPGQGLRLIYYSQIVNDFQKGDIAEGYSVSREKKESFPLTVTSAQKNPTAFYLCASSTLSTAGYQETQYFGPGTRLLVL.

Notes on this clonotype: A read error may be the cause here, since a much bigger clone is one base away. This sequence joins TRBV15 and TRBJ2-7; D gene unclear. Germline V lookup: CDR1 LNHNV, CDR2 YYDKDF (reference sequence). The CDR3 length is 12 residues. For the CDR3, the DNA is TGTGCCACCAGAAGAGATAATGGCGAGCAGTACTTC. The encoded protein is CATRRDNGEQYF.

Note on this clonotype: A much bigger clone sits one base away, suggesting this may be a read error. The chain couples TRBV20-1 to TRBJ2-7; 9 nucleotides match TRBD2. The CDR3 runs 15 residues. CDR1 is DFQATT, CDR2 SNEGSKA, per germline (reference sequence). In DNA form, the CDR3 reads TGCAGTGCTAGAGATTTTAGCGGGAGCTCCTACGAGCATTACTTC. This translates into CSARDFSGSSYEHYF.

Points on this clonotype: One end of the junction is discordant with germline, which a read error may explain. The CDR3 sequence: CASSQGQSNKPQHF. CDR3 coding DNA: TGTGCCAGCAGTCAGGGGCAAAGCAATAAGCCCCAGCATTTT. The V gene is TRBV6-6, the J gene TRBJ1-5, with a tentative D call TRBD1 (6 bases). Looked up from germline, CDR1 is MNHNY and CDR2 is SVGAGI (reference sequence). The CDR3 has 14 residues.

V gene TRBV11-2 combines with J gene TRBJ2-2; 10 positions match TRBD1. The length of the CDR3 is 15 residues. The V gene end was trimmed by 5 bases and the J gene end by 8 bases; junction bases not matched to a gene: 8. Germline assignment: CDR1 SGHAT and CDR2 FQNNGV. CDR3 DNA: TGTGCCAGCAGCCCGCCAGGACAGGGGGATGGGGAGCTGTTTTTT. Encoded protein: CASSPPGQGDGELFF.

With regard to this clonotype: One end of the junction is discordant with germline, which a read error may explain. The chain has TRBV19 and TRBJ1-5; perhaps TRBD1 as D (5 bases). Germline assignment: CDR1 LNHDA and CDR2 SQIVND (reference sequence). The CDR3 extends over 15 amino acids. Here the CDR3 DNA reads TGTGCCAGTGGGACGGAAGACGGGTTCAATAAGCCCCAGCATTTT. Protein sequence: CASGTEDGFNKPQHF.

This rearrangement joins TRBV5-1 to TRBJ2-1, with 7 bases identical to TRBD2. CDR1 SGHRS and CDR2 YFSETQ come from the germline V gene. The ends lost 2 bases at V and 4 bases at J; junction bases unmatched: 6. This CDR3 is built from 15 residues. The CDR3 coding sequence is TGCGCCAGCAGCTTTGGCGGGAGACCTTACAATGAGCAGTTCTTC. This encodes CASSFGGRPYNEQFF.

This clonotype was recorded many times. V and J are TRBV6-2 or TRBV6-3 and TRBJ2-3; D unclear. The CDR3 runs 16 residues. Germline CDR1 is MNHEY and CDR2 is SVGEGT. The ends were cut back, 2 bases at V and 3 bases at J, with 15 bases in the middle. The CDR3 DNA reads TGTGCCAGCAGTTACGGTGGAATAAAGAGGACAGATACGCAGTATTTT. It is translated as CASSYGGIKRTDTQYF.

This clonotype has only one observation. Since no conserved phenylalanine or tryptophan closes the CDR3, a read error is the likely cause. V is TRBV6-6 and J is TRBJ1-1, with unresolved D. The CDR3 is 14 amino acids. Germline lookup yields CDR1 MNHNY and CDR2 SVGAGI (reference sequence). The CDR3 nucleotides are TGTGACAGCAGGTCTTGGGTTGAGAACACTGAAGCTTTCCTT. This gives the protein CDSRSWVENTEAFL.

The rearrangement links TRBV20-1 to TRBJ2-7; D is unclear. Deletions cut 7 bases from V and 2 bases from J, with 21 bases between. CDR1 and CDR2 (germline): DFQATT, SNEGSKA (reference sequence). CDR3 size: 15 residues. The CDR3 loop is CSVSPLSALTYEQYF. The CDR3 DNA is TGCAGTGTTAGTCCACTATCGGCCTTGACCTACGAGCAGTACTTC.

This clonotype occurred many times. The chain is built from TRBV7-2 and TRBJ2-3, with D tentatively TRBD2 (5 bases). Per germline, CDR1 SGHTA and CDR2 FQGNSA. This CDR3 region has 15 residues. The V end lost 0 bases, the J end lost 2 bases, and 9 bases lay between the germline ends. CDR3 nucleotides: TGTGCCAGCAGCTTAGCCAAGCGGTACACAGATACGCAGTATTTT. Translating gives CASSLAKRYTDTQYF.

This clonotype appeared a single time. A much larger clonotype is one base distant, so this may be a read error. The V and J genes are TRBV20-1 and TRBJ2-5; D might be TRBD1 (5 bases). The V and J ends lost 5 bases and 5 bases respectively, with 18 bases between them. The germline CDR1 and CDR2 sequences are DFQATT and SNEGSKA (reference sequence). The CDR3 sequence is 14 residues long. The chain's CDR3 is CSASTWGFKETQYF. In DNA form, the CDR3 reads TGCAGTGCTTCAACATGGGGCTTTAAGGAGACCCAGTACTTC.

This clonotype was counted a few times. The rearrangement uses TRBV2 and TRBJ1-5; D may be TRBD1 (6 bases). Trimming left V 4 bases short and J 5 bases short, with 18 bases between. The germline V gene encodes CDR1 SNHLY and CDR2 FYNNEI. The CDR3 totals 16 residues. The CDR3 coding sequence is TGTGCCAGCAGTGTTCGGCCACAGGGCGGTGATCAGCCCCAGCATTTT. It is translated as CASSVRPQGGDQPQHF.

This clonotype was picked up a small number of times. The rearrangement joins TRBV19 to TRBJ2-1; D is unclear. Germline CDR1 reads LNHDA; CDR2 reads SQIVND (reference sequence). Deletions cut 4 bases from V and 0 bases from J, with 19 bases between. CDR3 length: 18 amino acids. As DNA, the CDR3 is TGTGCCAGTAGTAGGGGTTGGATCCGCAGGCTCTCCTACAATGAGCAGTTCTTC. Its translation: CASSRGWIRRLSYNEQFF.

About this clonotype: Without the conserved terminal phenylalanine or tryptophan, this CDR3 likely stems from a read error. The chain joins TRBV4-2 to TRBJ2-2, with 10 bases fitting TRBD2. With V trimmed by 6 bases and J by 1 base, 2 bases remained unmatched. The CDR3 runs to 15 residues. Germline V gene lookup returns CDR1 LGHNA and CDR2 YNFKEQ. CDR3: CASRRTSGNTGELFL. The CDR3 DNA sequence: TGTGCCAGCAGAAGGACTAGCGGGAACACCGGGGAGCTGTTTCTT.

Remarks on this clonotype: This may be a read error: a much more frequent sequence differs by one nucleotide. The chain employs TRBV3-1 and TRBJ2-1, with D unresolved. Germline CDR1 reads LGHDT; CDR2 reads YNNKEL (reference sequence). V gave up 9 bases and J gave up 4 bases, with 10 bases separating them. The CDR3 covers 12 residues. The CDR3 reads CARSNPYNEQFF. The CDR3, as DNA: TGTGCCAGAAGCAACCCATACAATGAGCAGTTCTTC.

This clonotype occurred many times. The chain links TRBV7-2 to TRBJ2-7, with D maybe TRBD1 (6 bases). This CDR3 is built from 12 residues. Germline assignment: CDR1 SGHTA and CDR2 FQGNSA. The V end was cut by 0 bases, the J end by 7 bases, with 7 bases between. The CDR3 nucleotides are TGTGCCAGCAGCTTAGCTGGGACAGAGCAGTACTTC. Translated, it gives CASSLAGTEQYF.